This TCR beta chain came from a study of blood T cells in healthy people across ages. Points from the study as a whole: It was not possible, with unsorted PBMCs, to conclusively compare naive and antigen-experienced cells. The long-lived group displayed more naive CD4+ cells, plus higher diversity, than the aged donors did.

Worth noting for this clonotype: Its antigen is unidentified.

Combining a sample-barcoded 5' primer with a J-beta primer mix, a second PCR ran for roughly 7 to 12 cycles. Through a template-switch adaptor with 12 random nucleotides, each cDNA molecule received a tag. A single record per CDR3 protein comes from TCRdb applying MiXCR to the 5' RACE reads. The repertoire holds 650,000 to 900,000 distinct CDR3 sequences, with around two thirds as singletons. The CDR3 loop spans 14 amino acids. Germline CDR1 and CDR2: MNHEY and SMNVEV (reference sequence). J was trimmed by 3 bases and V by 7 bases; bases with no gene match: 7. This chain joins TRBV27 and TRBJ1-1; 8 bases line up with TRBD1. The TCR comes from a man aged 30-40 years in good health. Sequencing used blood. This chain's CDR3 is CASIRAGGYTEAFF. CDR3 nucleotides: TGTGCCAGCATTCGGGCAGGGGGCTACACTGAAGCTTTCTTT.